This is a list of T cell receptor beta chains from one sample in a study of blood T cell repertoires in COVID-19. Only in-frame clones appear in the TCRdb table, and some are missing; sequencing was by immunoSEQ multiplex PCR. The sample carries approximately 79,000 clones, approximately 90% recorded once. The sequencing sample was made of peripheral blood. These receptor sequences come from a man in his 60s with acute or convalescent COVID-19. Both conserved end residues are part of each CDR3. D genes are given only for firm matches. Only part of the rows carry a size: once, few, many, or a class if the clone is expanded.

>TRBV5-1|.|.|TRBJ1-1
TGCGCCAGCAACAGGGACACGAACACTGAAGCTTTCTTT
CASNRDTNTEAFF
>TRBV12-3/TRBV12-4|.|.|TRBJ2-3
TGTGCCAGCAGTTTCCTGACAGATACGCAGTATTTT
CASSFLTDTQYF
>TRBV11-1|TRBD1|.|TRBJ2-5
TGTGCCAGCACACACAGGGACAGACAAGAGACCCAGTACTTC
CASTHRDRQETQYF
>TRBV6-5|.|.|TRBJ1-2
TGTGCCAGCGATCAGGGGTCGTTTGGCTACACCTTC
CASDQGSFGYTF
>TRBV19|.|.|TRBJ1-2
TGTGCCAGTAGTATAGACTACAGGGCCGCTAACTATGGCTACACCTTC
CASSIDYRAANYGYTF
>TRBV11-2|.|few|TRBJ1-4
TGTGCCAGCAGCCCCGACGGGACAAGTGAGGAAAAACTGTTTTTT
CASSPDGTSEEKLFF
>TRBV19|.|few|TRBJ2-7
TGTGCCAGTAGTGGGAGGGACATACATTCGGACGAGCAGTACTTC
CASSGRDIHSDEQYF
>TRBV24-1|TRBD1|.|TRBJ2-5
TGTGCCACCAGTGATTTAGGGACAGGGGTGGAGACCCAGTACTTC
CATSDLGTGVETQYF
>TRBV2|TRBD1|once|TRBJ2-2
TGTGCCAGCAAAGGGGGACAGGACCTCATCAACTGGGAGCTGTTTTTT
CASKGGQDLINWELFF
>TRBV5-1|TRBD1|.|TRBJ2-7
TGCGCCAGCAGCCAACCCCTGGGACAGATGACTTACGAGCAGTACTTC
CASSQPLGQMTYEQYF
>TRBV7-8|.|.|TRBJ2-7
TGTGCCAGCAGCTTAGCGAACGCAGGAGGCGAGCAGTACTTC
CASSLANAGGEQYF
>TRBV11-2|TRBD1|.|TRBJ1-1
TGTGCCAGCAGCTTAGAAGGGACAGGGGGCGAAACTGAAGCTTTCTTT
CASSLEGTGGETEAFF
>TRBV5-4|TRBD2|once|TRBJ2-3
TGTGCCAGCAGCCCGGGACTAGCGGGGGGAGAAGATACGCAGTATTTT
CASSPGLAGGEDTQYF
>TRBV10-2|TRBD1|.|TRBJ2-7
TGCGCCAGCAGTGACCGGACAGGGAATTCCCTCTACGAGCAGTACTTC
CASSDRTGNSLYEQYF
>TRBV6-5|.|.|TRBJ1-2
TGTGCCAGCAGTTACGTCCCAGCAGGTGGCTACACCTTC
CASSYVPAGGYTF
>TRBV14|.|.|TRBJ1-2
TGTGCCAGCAGCCAAGATGTATGGCGGCAGCGAACATTTAACTATGGCTACACCTTC
CASSQDVWRQRTFNYGYTF
>TRBV6-5|.|.|TRBJ2-5
TGTGCCAGCACCCGTAGCGGCAACCAAGAGACCCAGTACTTC
CASTRSGNQETQYF
>TRBV15|.|.|TRBJ1-5
TGTGCCACCAGCAGGTTCCGGTATAGCAATCAGCCCCAGCATTTT
CATSRFRYSNQPQHF
>TRBV15|TRBD1|.|TRBJ1-5
TGTGCCACCAGCCGGGACAGGGGCTATCAGCCCCAGCATTTT
CATSRDRGYQPQHF
>TRBV23-1|.|.|TRBJ2-7
TGCGCCAGCAGTCAATTAAAGGCCTACTTACGGGCCTACGAGCAGTACTTC
CASSQLKAYLRAYEQYF
>TRBV6-4|.|once|TRBJ1-1
TGTGCCAGCAGTGCCGACCCGGGTAACATTCGGTCGGACACTGAAGCTTTCTTT
CASSADPGNIRSDTEAFF